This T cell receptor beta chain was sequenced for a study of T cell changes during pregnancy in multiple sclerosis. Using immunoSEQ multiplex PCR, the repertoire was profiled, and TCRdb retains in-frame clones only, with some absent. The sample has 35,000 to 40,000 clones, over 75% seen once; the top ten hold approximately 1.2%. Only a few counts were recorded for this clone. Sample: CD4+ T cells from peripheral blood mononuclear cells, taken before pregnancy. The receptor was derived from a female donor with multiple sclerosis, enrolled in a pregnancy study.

For the CDR3, the DNA is TGCGCCAGCAGCTCGGGAGTAGGGGACACCGGGGAGCTGTTTTTT. Residues: CASSSGVGDTGELFF. The gene calls are TRBV5-1 and TRBJ2-2, with a tentative D call TRBD2 (6 bases). The CDR3 length is 15 residues. V lost 3 bases and J 3 bases, leaving 12 bases between the germline ends. From germline, CDR1 is SGHRS and CDR2 YFSETQ.